This T cell receptor beta chain was captured in a study of T cells after yellow fever vaccination. About the study: Fractions containing few cells were prepared with SMART-Seq v4 Ultra Low Input.

Overall study findings and caveats: Clonotypes found in both CD4 and CD8 compartments made up a small share. Post-booster repertoires again held most primary-vaccination clones (just under 97% CD4, 88% CD8).

Making TCR cDNA involved 5'RACE template switching, which added UMIs and a universal primer site. TCRdb redid the calling of the 5' RACE reads with MiXCR, one entry per CDR3 protein. The sample contains hundreds of thousands of distinct CDR3 sequences, 20% to 25% of which appear only once. This clonotype has ten or more counts. Its antigen is not known. The V and J ends lost 4 bases and 5 bases respectively, with 12 bases between them. There are 14 residues in the CDR3. Per the germline V gene, CDR1 is LGHNA and CDR2 is YSLEER. The clonotype was recovered from a young man who received the YFV17D yellow fever vaccine. The material sequenced was PBMCs, taken 20 to 25 days after the first yellow fever vaccination. This chain uses TRBV4-3 with TRBJ2-1; D possibly corresponds to TRBD1 (8 bases). CDR3 amino acids: CASSRQGRDNEQFF. In DNA, the CDR3 is TGCGCCAGCAGCCGACAGGGGAGGGACAATGAGCAGTTCTTC.